This entry features one TCR beta chain sequence. Its antigen remains unidentified. The treatment is: approximately 11-day PBMC culture with coronavirus spike peptide pools or control peptides (ViraFEST assay). CD4+ T cells of the unexposed donor were collected before the COVID-19 pandemic (2011-2018). ViraFEST expanded antigen-specific T cells with peptide pools, then sequenced TCRs. PBMC cultures, at a few million cells per well, received 10 IU/ml IL-2 and 8 to 10 ug/ml peptide pools. The data originate from a study of vaccination and CD4 T cells after COVID-19. Across the whole study: The interval from dose two to post-vaccine sampling had a median of 72 days, and it ranged from 14 to 241.

The Oncomine TCR Beta short-read assay was applied to DNA of cultured CD4+ T cells. TCRdb recomputed calls from the PCR reads with MiXCR, one row per CDR3 protein. The table records 9,000 to 10,000 distinct CDR3 sequences, roughly two fifths of them present only once. Study-level results: Spike mono-reactive status applied to 304 of 307 vaccine-specific clones in convalescent patients.

The V gene's germline CDR1 is LNHDA and CDR2 SQIVND (reference sequence). V was clipped by 4 bases and J by 1 base, with 4 bases between them. The CDR3 is made up of 12 amino acids. This TCR came from a human donor in good health. What was sequenced was CD4+ T cells from blood, cultured in vitro. The genes are TRBV19 and TRBJ1-1, with D unresolved. The CDR3 coding sequence is TGTGCCAGTAGTAGACAGAACACTGAAGCTTTCTTT. Its protein is CASSRQNTEAFF.